This T cell receptor beta chain is drawn from a study of TIL therapy for anti-PD-1-resistant metastatic lung cancer. This was the immunoSEQ v3 assay. Data came from immunoSEQ multiplex PCR; TCRdb stores just in-frame clones and leaves some out. The sample lists 57,000 or so clones; around 90% were seen once. Described time point: pre-treatment sample, taken before nivolumab and TIL therapy. Enrollment ran from 2017 to early 2020. CDR1 and CDR2 from the germline V gene are SGHDT and YYEEEE. After removal of 0 bases from V and 2 bases from J, the junction contained 7 bases not matched to a gene. The CDR3 has 16 residues.

The sequence came from a person between 25 and 79 years old with non-small cell lung cancer. J is TRBJ1-2 and V is TRBV5-6, with 7 bases that match TRBD1. Specimen: blood, collected at baseline. CDR3 sequence reads: CASSLDLETGNYGYTF. The CDR3 DNA is TGTGCCAGCAGCTTGGATTTGGAGACAGGGAACTATGGCTACACCTTC. Complete variable domain (other parts from reference TRBV5-6 and TRBJ1-2): DAGVTQSPTHLIKTRGQQVTLRCSPKSGHDTVSWYQQALGQGPQFIFQYYEEEERQRGNFPDRFSGHQFPNYSSELNVNALLLGDSALYLCASSLDLETGNYGYTFGSGTRLTVV.